A single sample is the source of the 3 T cell receptor beta chains below, sequenced in a study of blood T cell repertoires in COVID-19. Sequenced by immunoSEQ multiplex PCR; TCRdb stores in-frame clones only, minus some. The data contain under 300,000 clones, around 84% of them seen just once; the ten biggest clones take up roughly 1.6%. The sequenced sample was peripheral blood. These receptors were collected from a human donor with COVID-19, enrolled during active disease. The donor label of this sample is uncertain.

The rearrangement links TRBV3-1 (or the pseudogene TRBV3-2) to TRBJ2-1, with 8 bases identical to TRBD2. This CDR3 is 17 amino acids long. Germline V gene sequence: CDR1 LGHDT, CDR2 YNNKEL (reference sequence). Trimming removed 0 bases from V and 9 bases from J; junction bases left unmatched: 13. This chain's CDR3 is CASSQDRAGVFISEQFF. Written as DNA, the CDR3 is TGTGCCAGCAGCCAAGATCGAGCGGGAGTCTTTATTAGTGAGCAGTTCTTC.

The V gene is TRBV19, the J gene TRBJ2-7; 8 bases line up with TRBD1. V shed 11 bases, J shed 2 bases, and the junction held 8 bases outside the gene matches. The CDR3 is 13 amino acids. Germline V gene lookup returns CDR1 LNHDA and CDR2 SQIVND (reference sequence). The CDR3 DNA reads as TGTGCCTGTGGACAGGGTAACACCTACGAGCAGTACTTC. It is translated as CACGQGNTYEQYF.

V is TRBV5-8 and J is TRBJ2-5; no firm D call. Germline values: CDR1 SGHTS, CDR2 YDEGEE. CDR3 length: 13 residues. With 1 base removed from V and 5 bases from J, the gap between germline ends came to 9 bases. In DNA form, the CDR3 reads TGTGCCAGCAGCTTGATCCGAGGCGAGACCCAGTACTTC. This sequence encodes CASSLIRGETQYF. Variable domain in full (rest from reference TRBV5-8 and TRBJ2-5): EAGVTQSPTHLIKTRGQQATLRCSPISGHTSVYWYQQALGLGLQFLLWYDEGEERNRGNFPPRFSGRQFPNYSSELNVNALELEDSALYLCASSLIRGETQYFGPGTRLLVL.